Sequencing of this T cell receptor (beta chain) was carried out in a study of blood T cell repertoires in COVID-19. Study in general: COVID-19 samples collected from the United States, Italy and Spain covered acute and convalescent phases. T cells, B-cell-depleted T cells, or PBMCs provided the cDNA or gDNA that served as material.

Source study methods: Using reference gene primer amplification, nucleated cell counts were estimated. Clones were read by immunoSEQ multiplex PCR, and TCRdb kept only the in-frame ones, dropping some. V and J calls and clone size come straight from that table; D and trimming were deduced from the DNA. This sample carries under 70,000 clones, over 70% of them seen once, and the ten largest clones take about 14%. The germline V gene encodes CDR1 SGHRS and CDR2 YFSETQ. J was trimmed by 0 bases and V by 4 bases; bases with no gene match: 2. This CDR3 contains 14 residues. J is TRBJ2-3 and V is TRBV5-1, with TRBD1 identical over 7 bases. Sequenced input: peripheral blood. The receptor comes from a woman in her sixties or seventies with acute or convalescent COVID-19. CDR3 loop: CASSRGQSTDTQYF. The CDR3 nucleotides read TGCGCCAGCAGCCGGGGACAGAGCACAGATACGCAGTATTTT.